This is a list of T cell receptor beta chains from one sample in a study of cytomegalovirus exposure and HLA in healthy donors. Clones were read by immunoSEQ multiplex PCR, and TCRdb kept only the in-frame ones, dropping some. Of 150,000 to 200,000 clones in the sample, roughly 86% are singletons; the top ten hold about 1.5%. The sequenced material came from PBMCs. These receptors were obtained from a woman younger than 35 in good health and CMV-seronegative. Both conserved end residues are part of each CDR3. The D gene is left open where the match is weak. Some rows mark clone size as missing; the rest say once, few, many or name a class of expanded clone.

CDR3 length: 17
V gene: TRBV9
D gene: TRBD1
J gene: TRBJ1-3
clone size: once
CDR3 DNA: TGTGCCAGCAGCGGGTGGGACAGGGGGTTCTCTGGAAACACCATATATTTT
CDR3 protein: CASSGWDRGFSGNTIYF

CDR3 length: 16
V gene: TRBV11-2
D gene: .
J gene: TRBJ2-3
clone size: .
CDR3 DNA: TGTGCCAGCAGCTTAGATCCCGGGGGAGAGACAGATACGCAGTATTTT
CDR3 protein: CASSLDPGGETDTQYF

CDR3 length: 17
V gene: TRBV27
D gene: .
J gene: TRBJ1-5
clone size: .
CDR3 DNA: TGTGCCAGTCGCCAATACGGGTCCCAGTGGGGCAATCAGCCCCAGCATTTT
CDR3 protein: CASRQYGSQWGNQPQHF

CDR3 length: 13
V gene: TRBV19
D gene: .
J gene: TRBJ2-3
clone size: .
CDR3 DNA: TGTGCCAGTAGTATAGTCTTCACAGATACGCAGTATTTT
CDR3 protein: CASSIVFTDTQYF

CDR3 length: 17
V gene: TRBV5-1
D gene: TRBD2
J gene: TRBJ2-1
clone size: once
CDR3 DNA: TGCGCCAGCAGCTTGGGGTTAGCGGGGGGGCTAAACAATGAGCAGTTCTTC
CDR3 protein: CASSLGLAGGLNNEQFF

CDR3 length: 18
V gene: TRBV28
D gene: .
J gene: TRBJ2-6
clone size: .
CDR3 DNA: TGTGCCAGCAGTTTCAGGGAATATAACCCTCTCGGGGCCAACGTCCTGACTTTC
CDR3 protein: CASSFREYNPLGANVLTF

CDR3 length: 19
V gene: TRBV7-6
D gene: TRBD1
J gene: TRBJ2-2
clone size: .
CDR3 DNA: TGTGCCAGCAGAACGACAGGGGGCGGTGTTCACTCGAACACCGGGGAGCTGTTTTTT
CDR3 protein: CASRTTGGGVHSNTGELFF

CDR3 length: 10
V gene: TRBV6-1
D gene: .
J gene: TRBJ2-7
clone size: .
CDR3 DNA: TGTGCCAGCAGTTTCGGCGAGCAGTACTTC
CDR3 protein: CASSFGEQYF

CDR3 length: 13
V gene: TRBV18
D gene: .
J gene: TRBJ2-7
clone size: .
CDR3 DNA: TGTGCCAGCTCACCCCCGGTGAGTTACGAGCAGTACTTC
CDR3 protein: CASSPPVSYEQYF

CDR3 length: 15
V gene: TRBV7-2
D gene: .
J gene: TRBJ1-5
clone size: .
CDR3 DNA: TGTGCCAGCAGCTACAGGACGGGTAGCAATCAGCCCCAGCATTTT
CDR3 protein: CASSYRTGSNQPQHF

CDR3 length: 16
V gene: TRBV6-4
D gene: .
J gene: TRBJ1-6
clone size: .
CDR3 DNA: TGTGCCAGCAGTGGAACCTACAGGGACCCTAATTCACCCCTCCACTTT
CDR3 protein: CASSGTYRDPNSPLHF

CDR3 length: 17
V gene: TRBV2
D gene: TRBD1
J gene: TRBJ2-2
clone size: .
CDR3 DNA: TGTGCCAGCACCAAAGCGGACAGGGGGAAAGGAACCGGGGAGCTGTTTTTT
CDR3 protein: CASTKADRGKGTGELFF

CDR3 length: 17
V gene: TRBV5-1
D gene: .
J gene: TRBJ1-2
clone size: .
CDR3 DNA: TGCGCCAGCAGCTTGGGGGATGCCAAGACGGGAAAATCTGGCTACACCTTC
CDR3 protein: CASSLGDAKTGKSGYTF

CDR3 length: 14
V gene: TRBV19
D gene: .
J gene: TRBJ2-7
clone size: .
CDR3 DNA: TGTGCCAGTAGTACCCTGGATAGCGGCTACGAGCAGTACTTC
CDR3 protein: CASSTLDSGYEQYF

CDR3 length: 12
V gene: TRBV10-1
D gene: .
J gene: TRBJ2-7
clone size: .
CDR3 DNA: TGCGCCAGCAGTGCGCCTAACAGGCAGCAGTACTTC
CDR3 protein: CASSAPNRQQYF

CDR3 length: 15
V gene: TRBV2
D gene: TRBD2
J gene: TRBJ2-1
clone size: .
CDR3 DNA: TGTGCCAGCAGCTTTAGCGGGAAGGTATACAATGAGCAGTTCTTC
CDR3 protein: CASSFSGKVYNEQFF

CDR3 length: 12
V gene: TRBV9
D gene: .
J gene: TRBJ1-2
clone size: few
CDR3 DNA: TGTGCCAGCAGCCCCAGGGACTATGGCTACACCTTC
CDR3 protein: CASSPRDYGYTF

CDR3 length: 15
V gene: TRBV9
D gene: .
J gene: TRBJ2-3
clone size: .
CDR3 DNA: TGTGCCAGCAGCGTTAGATTGGGGGCGCGGGATACGCAGTATTTT
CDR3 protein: CASSVRLGARDTQYF

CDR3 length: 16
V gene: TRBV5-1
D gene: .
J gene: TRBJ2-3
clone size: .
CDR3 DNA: TGCGCCAGCAGCTTGGTCGGGCGGGGAAGCACAGATACGCAGTATTTT
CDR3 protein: CASSLVGRGSTDTQYF

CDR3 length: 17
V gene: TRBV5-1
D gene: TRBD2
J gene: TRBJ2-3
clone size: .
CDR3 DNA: TGCGCCAGCAATGAGCTAGCGGGGGTCCAGGGCACAGATACGCAGTATTTT
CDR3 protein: CASNELAGVQGTDTQYF

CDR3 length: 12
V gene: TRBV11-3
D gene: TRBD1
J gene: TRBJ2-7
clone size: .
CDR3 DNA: TGTGCCAGCAGCTTCCCAGGGGGCGAGCAGTACTTC
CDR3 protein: CASSFPGGEQYF

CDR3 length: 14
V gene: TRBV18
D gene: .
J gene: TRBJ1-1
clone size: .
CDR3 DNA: TGTGCCAGCTCACCTAATAACTTGAACACTGAAGCTTTCTTT
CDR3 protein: CASSPNNLNTEAFF

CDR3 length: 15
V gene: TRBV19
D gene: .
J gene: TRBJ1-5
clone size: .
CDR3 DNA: TGTGCCAGTAGTATAGGGGGCCCGTTCGATCAGCCCCAGCATTTT
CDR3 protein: CASSIGGPFDQPQHF

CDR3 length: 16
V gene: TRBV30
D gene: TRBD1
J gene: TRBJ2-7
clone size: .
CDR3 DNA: TGTGCCTGGCTAAATTCCGGGACAGGGGCCTCCTACGAGCAGTACTTC
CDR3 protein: CAWLNSGTGASYEQYF

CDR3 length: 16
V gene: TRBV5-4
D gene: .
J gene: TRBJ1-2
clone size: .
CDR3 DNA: TGTGCCAGCAGCCTTCCGGGGGGGGGCGCGTACTATGGCTACACCTTC
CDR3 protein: CASSLPGGGAYYGYTF

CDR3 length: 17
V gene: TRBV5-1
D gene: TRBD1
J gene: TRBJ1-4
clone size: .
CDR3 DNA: TGCGCCAGCAGCCCGGGCACAGGGGATGTTATTAATGAAAAACTGTTTTTT
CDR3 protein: CASSPGTGDVINEKLFF

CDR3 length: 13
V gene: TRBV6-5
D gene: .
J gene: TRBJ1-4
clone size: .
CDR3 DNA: TGTGCCAGCAGTCCGGGCCCGGGAGGAAAACTGTTTTTT
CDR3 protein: CASSPGPGGKLFF

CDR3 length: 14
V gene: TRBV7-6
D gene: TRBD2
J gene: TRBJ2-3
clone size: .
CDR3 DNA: TGTGCCAGCACACTAGCGGGGTACACAGATACGCAGTATTTT
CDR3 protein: CASTLAGYTDTQYF

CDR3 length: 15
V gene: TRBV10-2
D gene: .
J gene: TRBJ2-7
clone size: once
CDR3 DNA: TGCGCCACCGACAAACGGGCGGGGAGCTCCTACGAGCAGTACTTC
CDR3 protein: CATDKRAGSSYEQYF

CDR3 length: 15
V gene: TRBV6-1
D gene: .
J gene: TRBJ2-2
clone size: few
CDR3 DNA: TGTGCCAGCACCCTCGGCAGACTGAACACCGGGGAGCTGTTTTTT
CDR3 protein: CASTLGRLNTGELFF

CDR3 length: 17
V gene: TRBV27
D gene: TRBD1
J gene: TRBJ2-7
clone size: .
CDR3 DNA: TGTGCCAGCACGTACAGGGGTATAGACTCGCGCCTATACGAGCAGTACTTC
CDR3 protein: CASTYRGIDSRLYEQYF

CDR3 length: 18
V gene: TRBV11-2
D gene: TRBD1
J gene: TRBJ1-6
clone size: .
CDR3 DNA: TGTGCCAGCAGCTTAGTGGCGCCCCAGGGGGCACGAATCTCACCCCTCCACTTT
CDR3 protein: CASSLVAPQGARISPLHF

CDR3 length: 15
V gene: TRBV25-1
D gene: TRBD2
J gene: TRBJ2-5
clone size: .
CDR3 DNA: TGTGCCAGCAGTGACCTAGCGGGGGTTCGTGAGACCCAGTACTTC
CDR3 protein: CASSDLAGVRETQYF